These T cell receptor beta chains were read from a single sample in a study of blood T cell repertoires in COVID-19. Libraries were prepared by immunoSEQ multiplex PCR; TCRdb keeps only in-frame clonotypes and omits some of them. The data show fewer than 500,000 clones, about 87% seen once. The sample taken for sequencing was PBMCs or T cells enriched from blood (not recorded which). The origin of the receptors is a young man who had recovered from COVID-19. Both conserved end residues are part of each CDR3. The D gene is left open where the match is weak. Part of the rows lack a size; the others show once, few, many or a class for expanded clones.

NA TRBJ2-1 TRBD2 TRBV29-1 TGCAGCGTTGTCGGAGCGGGGGGCCCTGAGCAGTTCTTC CSVVGAGGPEQFF
NA TRBJ2-1 NA TRBV7-9 TGTGCCAGCAGCTTAAGACAGTTACAAGAGCAGTTCTTC CASSLRQLQEQFF
once TRBJ1-2 NA TRBV3-1/TRBV3-2 TGTGCCAGCAGCCCTGGGGCGGTGCCCTATGGCTACACCTTC CASSPGAVPYGYTF
NA TRBJ1-2 NA TRBV19 TGTGCCACCGTCGCGGAGACCTTC CATVAETF
NA TRBJ1-2 NA TRBV11-2 TGTGCCAGCAGCCCTCTTCGACAGTTCCATGGCTACACCTTC CASSPLRQFHGYTF
NA TRBJ1-1 TRBD1 TRBV18 TGTGCCAGCTCCCTATGGGACAGGGGTGGCACTGAAGCTTTCTTT CASSLWDRGGTEAFF
many TRBJ2-1 TRBD1 TRBV9 TGTGCCAGCAGCCCTCGGGACAGGGGGTTTGGTGAGCAGTTCTTC CASSPRDRGFGEQFF
NA TRBJ1-3 NA TRBV10-1 TGCGCCAGCAGTGATGGCGGTGCGTCTGGAAACACCATATATTTT CASSDGGASGNTIYF
NA TRBJ1-2 NA TRBV15 TGTGCCACCAGCGAGGACACTATTAACTATGGCTACACCTTC CATSEDTINYGYTF
NA TRBJ1-6 NA TRBV7-2 TGTGCCAGCAGCTTAGTTGAGAAGCCTCCCCTCCACTTT CASSLVEKPPLHF
NA TRBJ1-2 NA TRBV10-3 TGTGCCATCAGTGAAGAGGCGGGCTACTATGGCTACACCTTC CAISEEAGYYGYTF
NA TRBJ2-3 NA TRBV7-8 TGTGCCAGCAGCTTAGATCCCAGGGCTTATGTCACAGATACGCAGTATTTT CASSLDPRAYVTDTQYF
NA TRBJ2-3 NA TRBV29-1 TGCAGCGTCACCAAGCCGCAGGGTGTAGCCACAGATACGCAGTATTTT CSVTKPQGVATDTQYF
NA TRBJ1-5 NA TRBV2 TGTGCCAGCACCGGGGGGCGGGGCTCCAATCAGCCCCAGCATTTT CASTGGRGSNQPQHF
NA TRBJ1-1 NA TRBV11-2 TGTGCCAGCAGCGAAGACAGACTCATGAACACTGAAGCTTTCTTT CASSEDRLMNTEAFF
NA TRBJ1-5 NA TRBV7-2 TGTGCCAGCAGCTTAGGGCTGAAGCCCCAGCATTTT CASSLGLKPQHF
NA TRBJ2-7 NA TRBV2 TGTGCCAGCACGGCGACTTGGGTTCGAAGCTACGAGCAGTACTTC CASTATWVRSYEQYF
NA TRBJ1-2 NA TRBV30 TGTGCCTGGAGTCCGCAGGTTATTAACTATGGCTACACCTTC CAWSPQVINYGYTF
NA TRBJ2-1 TRBD1 TRBV5-6 TGTGCCAGCAGCCCGAGGGAAGGGACAGGGCAGTTCTTC CASSPREGTGQFF
NA TRBJ2-3 NA TRBV19 TGTGCCAGTAGTAGCAGGGACTTGCCTGGAGATACGCAGTATTTT CASSSRDLPGDTQYF
NA TRBJ2-5 TRBD2 TRBV5-8 TGTGCCAGCAGCTTAGCGGGAACCGGTGGGGAGACCCAGTACTTC CASSLAGTGGETQYF
few TRBJ1-2 TRBD1 TRBV7-4 TGTGCCAGCAGTCATAACACAGGGTCAGGGGGTTTGTATGGCTACACCTTC CASSHNTGSGGLYGYTF
NA TRBJ1-2 NA TRBV5-6 TGTGCCAGCAGCTCCTCCAGGGTGTATGGCTACACCTTC CASSSSRVYGYTF
NA TRBJ1-6 NA TRBV30 TGTGCCTGGAAGGGTGCGGGAGATTCACCCCTCCACTTT CAWKGAGDSPLHF
NA TRBJ1-2 NA TRBV19 TGTGCCAGTAGTCAAGGACAGTATGGCTACACCTTC CASSQGQYGYTF
NA TRBJ1-1 TRBD1 TRBV19 TGTGCCACTAGAGGCGGGACAGGGGACGCTGAAGCTTTCTTT CATRGGTGDAEAFF
NA TRBJ1-2 NA TRBV27 TGTGCCAGCAGTTTATTGATGGGGGGAGGCTATGGCTACACCTTC CASSLLMGGGYGYTF
NA TRBJ2-7 TRBD1 TRBV4-3 TGCGCCAGCAGCCAAGGACAGGGCCGGTTCGAGCAGTACTTC CASSQGQGRFEQYF
NA TRBJ1-5 NA TRBV11-2 TGTGCCAGCAGCTTGGGGCCGGGAGATCAGCCCCAGCATTTT CASSLGPGDQPQHF
NA TRBJ1-2 NA TRBV29-1 TGCAGCGTTGCTTTGGGGCAGGGATGGGGAGGCTACACCTTC CSVALGQGWGGYTF
NA TRBJ2-7 TRBD1 TRBV13 TGTGCCAGCAGCTCGACAGGGAGTGAGCCGCAGTACTTC CASSSTGSEPQYF
NA TRBJ2-2 NA TRBV30 TGTGCCTGGAGTGTAACTAACACCGGGGAGCTGTTTTTT CAWSVTNTGELFF
NA TRBJ1-5 NA TRBV27 TGTGCCAGCACCCCTTCCACGCTAGGCAATCAGCCCCAGCATTTT CASTPSTLGNQPQHF
NA TRBJ1-2 NA TRBV12-3/TRBV12-4 TGTGCCAGCAGTTTTCTCGACTATGGCTACACCTTC CASSFLDYGYTF
NA TRBJ1-4 TRBD1 TRBV6-5 TGTGCCAGCATTAAGGACAGGGGGCGTGAAAAACTGTTTTTT CASIKDRGREKLFF
NA TRBJ2-5 NA TRBV5-1 TGCGCCAGCAGCTCCTCAGGCTTCCAAGAGACCCAGTACTTC CASSSSGFQETQYF
few TRBJ2-3 TRBD2 TRBV27 TGTGCCAGCCAGCCAGCGGGAATACCTAGCACAGATACGCAGTATTTT CASQPAGIPSTDTQYF
NA TRBJ1-1 TRBD1 TRBV6-5 TGTGCCAGCAGGCGGGGACAGGGTGACACTGAAGCTTTCTTT CASRRGQGDTEAFF
few TRBJ1-5 NA TRBV19 TGTGCCAGTAGTATACGGGACAATCAGCCCCAGCATTTT CASSIRDNQPQHF
NA TRBJ2-5 NA TRBV7-2 TGTGCCAGCAACCCGGGACTGGGGTGGGCCCAGTACTTC CASNPGLGWAQYF
NA TRBJ1-3 NA TRBV18 TGTGCCAGCTCATCTACCCCTCAGGGAAGTACTGGAAACACCATATATTTT CASSSTPQGSTGNTIYF
NA TRBJ2-3 NA TRBV9 TGTGCCAGCAGCGTTACCGGGACAAAAGGTACAGATACGCAGTATTTT CASSVTGTKGTDTQYF
NA TRBJ1-1 NA TRBV30 TGTGCCTGGAGTCACGACAGTGACACTGAAGCTTTCTTT CAWSHDSDTEAFF
NA TRBJ2-7 NA TRBV6-1 TGTGCCAGCAGTGATCGCGGGACCTACGAGCAGTACTTC CASSDRGTYEQYF
once TRBJ1-1 NA TRBV7-9 TGTGCCAGCAGTTATACAGGGATGTCGAACACTGAAGCTTTCTTT CASSYTGMSNTEAFF
NA TRBJ2-7 NA TRBV6-5 TGTGCCAGCAGATCCCAGGTTAGCTACGAGCAGTACTTC CASRSQVSYEQYF
NA TRBJ2-7 TRBD1 TRBV7-8 TGTGCCAGCAGCCGAGTACAGGGGGCGTCCTACGAGCAGTACTTC CASSRVQGASYEQYF
NA TRBJ1-2 TRBD1 TRBV7-2 TGTGCCAGCAGCTTAGACAGGGGAGCGAACGGCTACACCTTC CASSLDRGANGYTF
NA TRBJ1-1 NA TRBV6-5 TGTGCCAGCATACAAATGCTGAACACTGAAGCTTTCTTT CASIQMLNTEAFF
NA TRBJ1-6 NA TRBV4-1 TGCGCCAGCAGCCAAGATAGTATCCCAGGATATAATTCACCCCTCCACTTT CASSQDSIPGYNSPLHF
NA TRBJ1-1 TRBD1 TRBV6-2/TRBV6-3 TGTGCCAGCAGTTACTCCGACAGGGAGTACACTGAAGCTTTCTTT CASSYSDREYTEAFF
NA TRBJ2-7 NA TRBV2 TGTGCCAGCTCTGGTTGGAGCTACGAGCAGTACTTC CASSGWSYEQYF
few TRBJ1-5 NA TRBV7-8 TGTGCCAGCAGCCGAGGGGCCAGGGGCAATCAGCCCCAGCATTTT CASSRGARGNQPQHF
NA TRBJ1-5 TRBD1 TRBV5-1 TGCGCCAGCAGCTTGGGAGGGGGCGAGTTTCAGCCCCAGCATTTT CASSLGGGEFQPQHF
NA TRBJ1-6 NA TRBV2 TGTGCCAGCGTTCTTACTTATAATTCACCCCTCCACTTT CASVLTYNSPLHF
few TRBJ1-5 NA TRBV6-6 TGTGCCAGCAGTTCCCACAGGGAGGGGGGGAATCAGCCCCAGCATTTT CASSSHREGGNQPQHF
NA TRBJ1-2 NA TRBV5-1 TGCGCCAGCAGCCAGGACAGTTACTATGGCTACACCTTC CASSQDSYYGYTF